These 21 T cell receptor beta chains originate from one sample sequenced in a study of CD8 T cells in ankylosing spondylitis. From the 5' RACE reads, TCRdb called clonotypes with MiXCR, one entry per CDR3 protein. The sample contains fewer than 30,000 distinct CDR3 sequences, 2.5% of which appear only once. Source material: blood, either unsorted or a sorted T cell fraction (not recorded which). Receptor source: a female donor with ankylosing spondylitis or in good health (not recorded which).

This clonotype was counted at least ten times. The chain links TRBV9 to TRBJ1-2; no reliable D call. Looked up from germline, CDR1 is SGDLS and CDR2 is YYNGEE. Trimming removed 7 bases at V and 2 bases at J, with 6 bases between. The CDR3 contains 11 residues. Written as DNA, the CDR3 is TGTGCCAGCGGTCAGAACTATGGCTACACCTTC. Amino acids: CASGQNYGYTF.

This clonotype was seen many times. This chain connects TRBV9 to TRBJ2-1; D possibly matches TRBD1 or TRBD2 (6 bases each). Germline V gene sequence: CDR1 SGDLS, CDR2 YYNGEE. This CDR3 region has 17 residues. V lost 0 bases to trimming and J lost 9 bases, with 22 bases between them. The CDR3 nucleotides are TGTGCCAGCAGCGTAGGACCCGGGGGCAGTATGTCAAGTGAGCAGTTCTTC. Translated, it gives CASSVGPGGSMSSEQFF.

This clonotype has a count of ten or more. The chain has TRBV9 and TRBJ2-3, with a weak D call TRBD1 (5 bases). Germline V lookup: CDR1 SGDLS, CDR2 YYNGEE. Trimming removed 1 base at V and 2 bases at J, with 20 bases between. CDR3 length: 18 amino acids. DNA of the CDR3: TGTGCCAGCAGCGTACGTGGGGCGACCGGTGGTTCCACAGATACGCAGTATTTT. It translates to CASSVRGATGGSTDTQYF.

This clonotype has ten or more counts. The V and J genes are TRBV9 and TRBJ2-2; maybe TRBD2 (6 bases). Germline V gene data show CDR1 as SGDLS and CDR2 as YYNGEE. The V gene lost 0 bases and the J gene lost 1 base, with 10 bases spanning the gap. CDR3 length: 16 amino acids. CDR3: CASSVVGGWNTGELFF. In DNA, the CDR3 is TGTGCCAGCAGCGTAGTCGGGGGTTGGAACACCGGGGAGCTGTTTTTT.

By frequency in the sample, this clonotype is medium-sized (0.01 to 0.1%). This rearrangement joins TRBV9 to TRBJ2-5; 7 bases align to TRBD1. This CDR3 has 13 amino acids. The germline V gene has CDR1 SGDLS and CDR2 YYNGEE. V gave up 0 bases and J gave up 6 bases; unmatched junction bases: 2. The CDR3, as DNA: TGTGCCAGCAGCGTAGCACAGGGGCAGACCCAGTACTTC. Translation: CASSVAQGQTQYF.

This clonotype occurred many times. The genes are TRBV9 and TRBJ2-5, with D perhaps TRBD1 or TRBD2 (5 bases each). This CDR3 is built from 16 residues. V was pared by 1 base and J by 5 bases, with 18 bases between. Germline CDR1 SGDLS, CDR2 YYNGEE. CDR3 nucleotide sequence: TGTGCCAGCAGCGTACGTGATGGCCTGTGGGGGGAGACCCAGTACTTC. It codes for CASSVRDGLWGETQYF.

This clonotype came up many times. V usage is TRBV9 and J usage is TRBJ2-7; D tentatively fits TRBD1 or TRBD2 (5 bases each). Per the germline V gene, CDR1 is SGDLS and CDR2 is YYNGEE. This CDR3 is built from 13 residues. The V end lost 3 bases, the J end lost 4 bases, and 11 bases lay between the germline ends. This chain's CDR3 is CASSESGGYEQYF. The CDR3 DNA sequence: TGTGCCAGCAGCGAGAGTGGGGGTTACGAGCAGTACTTC. The full variable domain, its missing parts supplied by reference TRBV9 and TRBJ2-7, is DSGVTQTPKHLITATGQRVTLRCSPRSGDLSVYWYQQSLDQGLQFLIQYYNGEERAKGNILERFSAQQFPDLHSELNLSSLELGDSALYFCASSESGGYEQYFGPGTRLTVT.

This clonotype appeared many times. The gene calls are TRBV9 and TRBJ2-1; 11 bases are a match to TRBD2. Germline V lookup: CDR1 SGDLS, CDR2 YYNGEE. V lost 2 bases, J lost 9 bases, and 13 bases stayed unmatched. CDR3 length: 17 amino acids. The CDR3 DNA reads as TGTGCCAGCAGCGTCGCCCCGACTAGCGGGGCTGGGGGTGAGCAGTTCTTC. This sequence encodes CASSVAPTSGAGGEQFF. The full variable domain, with the rest looked up from reference TRBV9 and TRBJ2-1, is DSGVTQTPKHLITATGQRVTLRCSPRSGDLSVYWYQQSLDQGLQFLIQYYNGEERAKGNILERFSAQQFPDLHSELNLSSLELGDSALYFCASSVAPTSGAGGEQFFGPGTRLTVL.

The sample holds many counts of this clonotype. V and J are TRBV9 and TRBJ1-3; D is uncertain. CDR1 SGDLS and CDR2 YYNGEE come from the germline V gene. V was pared by 7 bases and J by 4 bases, with 15 bases between. CDR3 length equals 14 residues. CDR3 DNA sequence: TGTGCCAGCGCCAGAATGGGGTCCGGAAACACCATATATTTT. Its translation is CASARMGSGNTIYF.

This clonotype came up many times. This chain joins TRBV9 and TRBJ2-1; TRBD2 matches 12 bases. The V gene's germline CDR1 is SGDLS and CDR2 YYNGEE. Germline trimming cut 7 bases from V and 8 bases from J; bases unmatched to any gene: 10. The CDR3 runs to 15 residues. The CDR3: CASAMGLAGGHEQFF. The CDR3 coding sequence is TGTGCCAGCGCTATGGGGCTAGCGGGGGGGCATGAGCAGTTCTTC. Together with reference TRBV9 and TRBJ2-1, the CDR3 gives the full variable domain: DSGVTQTPKHLITATGQRVTLRCSPRSGDLSVYWYQQSLDQGLQFLIQYYNGEERAKGNILERFSAQQFPDLHSELNLSSLELGDSALYFCASAMGLAGGHEQFFGPGTRLTVL.

This clonotype was seen at least ten times. The chain couples TRBV9 to TRBJ2-1; 8 bases fit TRBD2. The CDR3 totals 17 residues. The V gene end was trimmed by 0 bases and the J gene end by 0 bases; junction bases not matched to a gene: 5. Germline lookup yields CDR1 SGDLS and CDR2 YYNGEE. CDR3 nucleotides: TGTGCCAGCAGCGTAGCGACGGGAGGGAGCTCCTACAATGAGCAGTTCTTC. Translation: CASSVATGGSSYNEQFF.

This clonotype appeared many times. The gene calls are TRBV9 and TRBJ2-3, with D possibly matching TRBD1 (6 bases). V was shortened by 0 bases and J by 0 bases, with 14 bases between the two germline ends. The CDR3 length is 17 residues. The V gene's germline CDR1 is SGDLS and CDR2 YYNGEE. CDR3 region: CASSVGNTGISTDTQYF. The CDR3 region has the DNA TGTGCCAGCAGCGTAGGGAATACAGGGATTAGCACAGATACGCAGTATTTT. Full variable domain (missing parts from reference TRBV9 and TRBJ2-3): DSGVTQTPKHLITATGQRVTLRCSPRSGDLSVYWYQQSLDQGLQFLIQYYNGEERAKGNILERFSAQQFPDLHSELNLSSLELGDSALYFCASSVGNTGISTDTQYFGPGTRLTVL.

This clonotype was detected ten times or more. This rearrangement joins TRBV9 to TRBJ1-3; no definite D call. Trimming took 0 bases from V and 2 from J, leaving 9 bases between them. Germline loops: CDR1 SGDLS, CDR2 YYNGEE. CDR3 size: 15 residues. The CDR3 DNA reads as TGTGCCAGCAGCGTAGTGGGCCAAACTGGAAACACCATATATTTT. Its translation: CASSVVGQTGNTIYF.

This clonotype came up many times. V usage is TRBV9 and J usage is TRBJ2-2; no definite D call. Trimming removed 4 bases at V and 3 bases at J, with 4 bases between. CDR3 size: 12 residues. CDR1 SGDLS and CDR2 YYNGEE come from the germline V gene. CDR3 in DNA: TGTGCCAGCAGCACTCACACCGGGGAGCTGTTTTTT. Translated: CASSTHTGELFF.

About this clonotype: The junction does not match germline at one end; this may be a read error. V is TRBV9 and J is TRBJ1-1, with D tentatively TRBD1 (5 bases). CDR1 is SGDLS, CDR2 YYNGEE, per germline. The CDR3 has 14 amino acids. The CDR3 loop is CASSGPDLDTKAFF. The CDR3 DNA sequence: TGTGCCAGCAGCGGCCCTGATCTGGACACTAAAGCTTTCTTT.

This clonotype appeared a single time. A much bigger clone sits one base away, suggesting this may be a read error. The chain uses TRBV9 and TRBJ2-7; 8 bases line up with TRBD1. In germline, CDR1 is SGDLS, CDR2 YYNGEE. The trim removed 3 bases at V and 3 bases at J, leaving 8 bases unmatched. CDR3 length: 15 amino acids. The CDR3 bases are TGTGCCAGCAGCGCTGGGGACAGGCGGTACTACGAGCAGTACTTC. Its translation: CASSAGDRRYYEQYF.

This clonotype was counted ten times or more. The chain recombines TRBV9 with TRBJ2-5; unclear D gene. V was cut by 0 bases and J by 1 base, with 13 bases left in between. CDR3 length: 16 amino acids. Per germline, CDR1 SGDLS and CDR2 YYNGEE. CDR3 sequence: CASSVGARAVQETQYF. Written as DNA, the CDR3 is TGTGCCAGCAGCGTAGGTGCTCGGGCAGTCCAAGAGACCCAGTACTTC.

This clonotype was counted at least ten times. V is TRBV9 and J is TRBJ2-3; 9 positions agree with TRBD1. Per the germline V gene, CDR1 is SGDLS and CDR2 is YYNGEE. The V and J ends lost 3 bases and 14 bases, in that order; junction bases with no gene match: 7. The CDR3 contains 12 residues. This chain's CDR3 is CASSAGQGPTYF. CDR3 DNA sequence: TGTGCCAGCAGCGCTGGACAGGGGCCTACGTATTTT. Complete variable domain (other parts from reference TRBV9 and TRBJ2-3): DSGVTQTPKHLITATGQRVTLRCSPRSGDLSVYWYQQSLDQGLQFLIQYYNGEERAKGNILERFSAQQFPDLHSELNLSSLELGDSALYFCASSAGQGPTYFGPGTRLTVL.

This clonotype was counted ten times or more. J is TRBJ1-1 and V is TRBV9; D is unresolved. The CDR3 is 15 amino acids. Trimming removed 0 bases at V and 1 base at J, with 10 bases between. CDR1 SGDLS and CDR2 YYNGEE come from the germline V gene. The CDR3 here is CASSVGTTANTEAFF. The CDR3 DNA follows: TGTGCCAGCAGCGTAGGAACAACCGCGAACACTGAAGCTTTCTTT.

This clonotype was seen repeatedly, ten times or more. V usage is TRBV9 and J usage is TRBJ2-1; D is perhaps TRBD1 or TRBD2 (5 bases each). Per germline, CDR1 SGDLS and CDR2 YYNGEE. The V end lost 0 bases, the J end lost 12 bases, and 22 bases lay between the germline ends. The CDR3 contains 16 residues. The CDR3 DNA follows: TGTGCCAGCAGCGTAGAAGAAGGGGCGCAAAGTGGGGGGCAGTTCTTC. It encodes CASSVEEGAQSGGQFF.

This clonotype was observed many times. V gene TRBV9 combines with J gene TRBJ1-1; the D gene is possibly TRBD1 (5 bases). Germline V gene sequence: CDR1 SGDLS, CDR2 YYNGEE. V was trimmed by 0 bases and J by 5 bases, leaving 11 bases between them. The CDR3 extends over 14 amino acids. As DNA, the CDR3 is TGTGCCAGCAGCGTAGGACAGCGGGGGACTGAAGCTTTCTTT. Translated, it gives CASSVGQRGTEAFF.